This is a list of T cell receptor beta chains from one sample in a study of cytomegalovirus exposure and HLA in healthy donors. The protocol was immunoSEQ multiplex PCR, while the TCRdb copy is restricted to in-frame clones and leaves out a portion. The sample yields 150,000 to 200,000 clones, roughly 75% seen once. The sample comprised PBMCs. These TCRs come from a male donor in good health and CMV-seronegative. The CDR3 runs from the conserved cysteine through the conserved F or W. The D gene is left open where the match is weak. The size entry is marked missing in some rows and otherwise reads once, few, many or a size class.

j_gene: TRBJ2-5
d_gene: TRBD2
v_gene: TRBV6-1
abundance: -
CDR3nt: TGTGCCAGCTGGTTAGCGGGAGAGGGGGAGACCCAGTACTTC
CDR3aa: CASWLAGEGETQYF

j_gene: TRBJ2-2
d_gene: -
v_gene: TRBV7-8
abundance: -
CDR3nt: TGTGCCAGCAGTTGGGACTCCACGAACACCGGGGAGCTGTTTTTT
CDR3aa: CASSWDSTNTGELFF

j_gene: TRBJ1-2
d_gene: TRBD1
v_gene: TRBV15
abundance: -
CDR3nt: TGTGCCACCAGCAGAAGGGTCACAGGGGATGGCTACACCTTC
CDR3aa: CATSRRVTGDGYTF

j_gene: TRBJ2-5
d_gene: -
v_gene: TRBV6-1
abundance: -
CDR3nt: TGTGCCAGCAGAGAGCGGGTACAAGAGACCCAGTACTTC
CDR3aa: CASRERVQETQYF

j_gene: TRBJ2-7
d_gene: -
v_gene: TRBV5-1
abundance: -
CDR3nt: TGCGCCAGCAGCTTAAGACAGGAGAAGGACGAGCAGTACTTC
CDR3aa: CASSLRQEKDEQYF

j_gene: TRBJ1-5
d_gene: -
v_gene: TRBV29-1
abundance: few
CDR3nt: TGCAGCGCGGGGGGCCGGGGCAATCAGCCCCAGCATTTT
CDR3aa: CSAGGRGNQPQHF

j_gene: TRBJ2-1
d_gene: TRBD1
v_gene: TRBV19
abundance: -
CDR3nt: TGTGCCAGTAGTATGACAGGGATCGGTTACAATGAGCAGTTCTTC
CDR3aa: CASSMTGIGYNEQFF

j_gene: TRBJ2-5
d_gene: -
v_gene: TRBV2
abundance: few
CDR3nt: TGTGCCAGCAACCCAGAGGCGGGGACCCAGTACTTC
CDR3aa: CASNPEAGTQYF

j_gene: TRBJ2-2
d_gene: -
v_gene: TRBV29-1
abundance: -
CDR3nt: TGCAGCGTTGGGGCGAGCACCGGGGAGCTGTTTTTT
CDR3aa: CSVGASTGELFF

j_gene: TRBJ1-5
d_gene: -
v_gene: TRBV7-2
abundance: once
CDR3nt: TGTGCCAGCAGCACCCGAAGGGGTGCCCAGCATTTT
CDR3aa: CASSTRRGAQHF

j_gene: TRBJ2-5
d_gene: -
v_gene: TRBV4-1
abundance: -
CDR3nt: TGCGCCAGCAGCCAACAGGGGTCGGCAGAGACCCAGTACTTC
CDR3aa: CASSQQGSAETQYF

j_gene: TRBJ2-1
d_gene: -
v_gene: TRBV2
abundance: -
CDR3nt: TGTGCCAGCAGCCCAATCATTCAGCGGTCCTACAATGAGCAGTTCTTC
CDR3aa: CASSPIIQRSYNEQFF

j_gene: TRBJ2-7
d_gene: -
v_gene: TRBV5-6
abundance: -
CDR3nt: TGTGCCAGCAGCTTGCCCCTCCACGAGCAGTACTTC
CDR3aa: CASSLPLHEQYF

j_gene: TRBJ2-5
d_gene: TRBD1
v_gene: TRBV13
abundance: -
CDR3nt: TGTGCCAGCAGCCCATGGGACAGGGGAGAGACCCAGTACTTC
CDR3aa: CASSPWDRGETQYF

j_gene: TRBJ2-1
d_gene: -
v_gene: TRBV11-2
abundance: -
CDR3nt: TGTGCCAGCAGCTTAGTAAACGGGAATAGCTACAATGAGCAGTTCTTC
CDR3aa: CASSLVNGNSYNEQFF

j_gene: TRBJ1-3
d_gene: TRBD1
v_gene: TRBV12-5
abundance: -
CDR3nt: TGTGCTAGTGGCAGGGACAGCAGTGGAAACACCATATATTTT
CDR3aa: CASGRDSSGNTIYF

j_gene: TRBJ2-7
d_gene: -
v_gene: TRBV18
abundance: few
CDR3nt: TGTGCCAGCTCACTAGAGCTGTACGAGCAGTACTTC
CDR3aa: CASSLELYEQYF

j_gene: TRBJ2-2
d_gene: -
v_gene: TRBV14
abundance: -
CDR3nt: TGTGCCAGCAGCCAGGGAAGGGGGTCGTGGGAGCTGTTTTTT
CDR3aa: CASSQGRGSWELFF

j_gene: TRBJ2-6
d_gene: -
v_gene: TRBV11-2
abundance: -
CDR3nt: TGTGCCAGCAGCTTATGGGGGCGCTCTGGGGCCAACGTCCTGACTTTC
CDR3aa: CASSLWGRSGANVLTF

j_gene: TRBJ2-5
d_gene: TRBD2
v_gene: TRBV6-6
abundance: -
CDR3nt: TGTGCCAGCAGCCGGACTAGCGGGGACGAGACCCAGTACTTC
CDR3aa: CASSRTSGDETQYF

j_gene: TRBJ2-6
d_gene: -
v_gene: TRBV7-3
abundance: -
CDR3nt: TGTGCCAGCAGCTTAAGGGGAGGGGGCTCTGGGGCCAACGTCCTGACTTTC
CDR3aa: CASSLRGGGSGANVLTF

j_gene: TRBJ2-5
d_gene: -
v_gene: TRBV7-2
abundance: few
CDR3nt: TGTGCCAGCAGCTTAGTCGAGCAAGAAAGCCAGTACTTC
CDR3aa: CASSLVEQESQYF

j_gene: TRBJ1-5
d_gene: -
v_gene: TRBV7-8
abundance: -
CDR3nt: TGTGCCAGCAGCCCGCAGGTGAATCAGCCCCAGCATTTT
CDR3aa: CASSPQVNQPQHF

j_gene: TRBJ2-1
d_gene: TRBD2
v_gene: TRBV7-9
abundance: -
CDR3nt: TGTGCCAGCAGCCTCGGGACTAGCGGCGGGAATGAGCAGTTCTTC
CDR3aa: CASSLGTSGGNEQFF

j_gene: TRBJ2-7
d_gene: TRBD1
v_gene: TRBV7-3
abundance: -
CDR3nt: TGTGCCAGCAGCCCGGAGACAGGGGGCTTACAGTACTTC
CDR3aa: CASSPETGGLQYF

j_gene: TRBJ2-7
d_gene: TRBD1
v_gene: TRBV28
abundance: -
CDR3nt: TGTGCCAGCTTGGCCGGGACAGGGGTCGCCGAGCAGTACTTC
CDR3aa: CASLAGTGVAEQYF

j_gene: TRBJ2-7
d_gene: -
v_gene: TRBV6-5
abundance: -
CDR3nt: TGTGCCAGCAGTCCCGACAGGCGCGAGCAGTACTTC
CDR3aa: CASSPDRREQYF

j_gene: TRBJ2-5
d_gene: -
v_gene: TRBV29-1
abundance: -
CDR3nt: TGCAGCGTTGGGCAGGGCGTGCAAGAGACCCAGTACTTC
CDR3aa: CSVGQGVQETQYF

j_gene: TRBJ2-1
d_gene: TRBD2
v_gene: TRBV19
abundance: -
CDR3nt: TGTGCCAGTAGTAGTCGGGGAGCGGGAGTTGTCAATGAGCAGTTCTTC
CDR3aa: CASSSRGAGVVNEQFF

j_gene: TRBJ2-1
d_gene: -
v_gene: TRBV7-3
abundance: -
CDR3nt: TGTGCCAGCAGCTTGAGCGGCTACAATGAGCAGTTCTTC
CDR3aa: CASSLSGYNEQFF

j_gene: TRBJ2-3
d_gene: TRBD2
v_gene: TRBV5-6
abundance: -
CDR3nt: TGTGCCAGCAGGGAAGCGGGAGGGCCTATTACAGATACGCAGTATTTT
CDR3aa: CASREAGGPITDTQYF